The 4 T cell receptor beta chains presented below share a single source sample, sequenced in a study of cytomegalovirus exposure and HLA in healthy donors. 60 Vbeta and 13 Jbeta primers were used in PCR. The method was immunoSEQ multiplex PCR; TCRdb's version includes in-frame clones alone and lacks a portion of them. The sample includes 150,000 to 200,000 clones, 82% of them seen just once. Sequenced: PBMCs. These receptors all come from a man between 35 and 55 years old in good health and CMV-seronegative.

The CDR3 DNA sequence: TGCGCCAGCAGCCAAGATTCCGGGACAGGGAGGGATACGCAGTATTTT. Translation gives CASSQDSGTGRDTQYF. V gene TRBV4-1 combines with J gene TRBJ2-3; 9 bases fit TRBD1. The junction had 7 bases not matched to a gene; V was cut back by 0 bases and J by 6 bases. This CDR3 region has 16 residues. Per the germline V gene, CDR1 is MGHRA and CDR2 is YSYEKL.

The J gene is TRBJ2-1, the V gene TRBV19; 10 positions match TRBD1. Germline values: CDR1 LNHDA, CDR2 SQIVND (reference sequence). The CDR3 has 14 residues. J gave up 4 bases and V 6 bases, and 3 bases lay outside the gene matches. CDR3 bases: TGTGCCAGTAGGGGACAGGGGTTTTACAATGAGCAGTTCTTC. Translated: CASRGQGFYNEQFF. The full variable domain, its missing parts supplied by reference TRBV19 and TRBJ2-1, is DGGITQSPKYLFRKEGQNVTLSCEQNLNHDAMYWYRQDPGQGLRLIYYSQIVNDFQKGDIAEGYSVSREKKESFPLTVTSAQKNPTAFYLCASRGQGFYNEQFFGPGTRLTVL.

This CDR3 is CASSRTGRGAYTDTQYF. In nucleotides, the CDR3 is TGTGCCAGTAGCCGAACAGGGAGAGGGGCCTACACAGATACGCAGTATTTT. V and J are TRBV19 and TRBJ2-3, with a possible D match to TRBD1 (6 bases). This CDR3 has 17 amino acids. Germline CDR1 reads LNHDA; CDR2 reads SQIVND (reference sequence). Trimming cost V 6 bases and J 2 bases, with 21 bases left between them.

The chain is built from TRBV18 and TRBJ1-6; D perhaps matches TRBD1 (5 bases). The germline CDR1 and CDR2 sequences are KGHSH and LQKENI. The CDR3 runs to 15 residues. The V and J ends lost 2 bases and 5 bases respectively, with 10 bases between them. As DNA, the CDR3 is TGTGCCAGCTCACCATACGCGGGGGATAATTCACCCCTCCACTTT. Translated, it gives CASSPYAGDNSPLHF.